This T cell receptor (beta chain) came from a study of OX40 agonist ivuxolimab in advanced cancers. About the research overall: Patients achieving partial responses numbered three: one hepatocellular carcinoma case and two cutaneous melanoma cases.

Data came from immunoSEQ multiplex PCR; TCRdb stores just in-frame clones and leaves some out. The data show some 71,000 clones, about 90% seen once. As to this clone: Sequence at one end of the junction differs from germline and may be a read error.

The CDR3 loop spans 13 amino acids. Germline assignment: CDR1 SSHAT and CDR2 FNYEAQ (reference sequence). The chain couples TRBV7-7 to TRBJ2-7; D might be TRBD1 or TRBD2, each matching 6 bases. Sequenced material: CD4+ or CD8+ T cells sorted from blood, taken in a trial of the OX40 agonist ivuxolimab. This receptor was obtained from an adult with an advanced solid tumor such as melanoma, head and neck, liver or kidney cancer. The CDR3 region is CASSQGTSYEQYF. The CDR3 coding sequence is TGTGCTAGCAGCCAGGGGACTTCCTACGAGCAGTACTTC.